These T cell receptor beta chains were read from a single sample in a study of PD-1 blockade in classical Hodgkin lymphoma. TCRdb keeps only in-frame clones here, not all; method: immunoSEQ multiplex PCR. The sample has around 25,000 clones, around 80% seen once. Sequenced material: CD4+ T cells from blood, taken before the fourth cycle of nivolumab. The receptors were sampled from a human donor with classical Hodgkin lymphoma. The CDR3 runs from the conserved cysteine through the conserved F or W. The D gene is left open where the match is weak. Size tells how often a clone was seen (once, few, many) or the class of an expanded clone, and some rows leave it out.

abundance: NA; d_gene: NA; v_gene: TRBV9; j_gene: TRBJ2-1; CDR3nt: TGTGCCAGCAGCGTACGGGCGGGGACCTACAATGAGCAGTTCTTC; CDR3aa: CASSVRAGTYNEQFF
abundance: NA; d_gene: TRBD1; v_gene: TRBV2; j_gene: TRBJ1-2; CDR3nt: TGTGCCAGCAGCGCGACAGGGGATTATGGCTACACCTTC; CDR3aa: CASSATGDYGYTF
abundance: once; d_gene: NA; v_gene: TRBV5-4; j_gene: TRBJ1-5; CDR3nt: TGTGCCAGCAGCTTGTATGGTAGCAATCAGCCCCAGCATTTT; CDR3aa: CASSLYGSNQPQHF
abundance: few; d_gene: TRBD1; v_gene: TRBV5-5; j_gene: TRBJ2-5; CDR3nt: TGTGCCAGCAGCTTGGTGACAGGGGCCCAAGAGACCCAGTACTTC; CDR3aa: CASSLVTGAQETQYF
abundance: NA; d_gene: TRBD1; v_gene: TRBV5-5; j_gene: TRBJ1-6; CDR3nt: TGTGCCAGCAGTCCTAACAGGGGTTTCAGCTCCTATAATTCACCCCTCCACTTT; CDR3aa: CASSPNRGFSSYNSPLHF
abundance: NA; d_gene: NA; v_gene: TRBV28; j_gene: TRBJ2-4; CDR3nt: TGTGCCAGCATTAGAGCGGGTTTTGAAGCCAAAAACATTCAGTACTTC; CDR3aa: CASIRAGFEAKNIQYF
abundance: NA; d_gene: NA; v_gene: TRBV29-1; j_gene: TRBJ1-2; CDR3nt: TGCAGCGTTGTCGTCCTCCAGGGTCACGGCTACACCTTC; CDR3aa: CSVVVLQGHGYTF
abundance: NA; d_gene: NA; v_gene: TRBV7-6; j_gene: TRBJ2-5; CDR3nt: TGTGCCAGCAGCTTGACCCTTGCGCCTCAAGAGACCCAGTACTTC; CDR3aa: CASSLTLAPQETQYF
abundance: NA; d_gene: TRBD1; v_gene: TRBV7-2; j_gene: TRBJ2-1; CDR3nt: TGTGCCAGCAGCTTAGCGACGGACAGGGGCTACAATGAGCAGTTCTTC; CDR3aa: CASSLATDRGYNEQFF
abundance: NA; d_gene: NA; v_gene: TRBV27; j_gene: TRBJ1-5; CDR3nt: TGTGCCAGCAGCCCGACAGGCTTCAATCAGCCCCAGCATTTT; CDR3aa: CASSPTGFNQPQHF
abundance: NA; d_gene: NA; v_gene: TRBV29-1; j_gene: TRBJ2-7; CDR3nt: TGCAGCGCTCGTGGCGGGGGCGTCTTAGACGAGCAGTACTTC; CDR3aa: CSARGGGVLDEQYF
abundance: few; d_gene: NA; v_gene: TRBV27; j_gene: TRBJ1-6; CDR3nt: TGTGCCAGCAGTTTTCTGACAGATTCACCCCTCCACTTT; CDR3aa: CASSFLTDSPLHF
abundance: NA; d_gene: NA; v_gene: TRBV18; j_gene: TRBJ2-7; CDR3nt: TGTGCCAGCTCACCACTTGAGGGGGTGGGGTCCTACGAGCAGTACTTC; CDR3aa: CASSPLEGVGSYEQYF
abundance: once; d_gene: TRBD1; v_gene: TRBV19; j_gene: TRBJ2-6; CDR3nt: TGTGCCTCGACAGGGGCACATTCTGGGGCCAACGTCCTGACTTTC; CDR3aa: CASTGAHSGANVLTF
abundance: NA; d_gene: TRBD2; v_gene: TRBV7-2; j_gene: TRBJ2-5; CDR3nt: TGTGCCAGCAGCTTAGTCGGGACTAGCGGGAGCCAAGAGACCCAGTACTTC; CDR3aa: CASSLVGTSGSQETQYF
abundance: NA; d_gene: NA; v_gene: TRBV25-1; j_gene: TRBJ2-6; CDR3nt: TGTGCCAGCAGTGAGGACGCAGCTGGGGCCAACGTCCTGACTTTC; CDR3aa: CASSEDAAGANVLTF
abundance: NA; d_gene: NA; v_gene: TRBV27; j_gene: TRBJ1-5; CDR3nt: TGTGCCAGCAGTTCCGCTGTGGGGGTGAAAACCCAGCATTTT; CDR3aa: CASSSAVGVKTQHF
abundance: few; d_gene: NA; v_gene: TRBV6-5; j_gene: TRBJ1-1; CDR3nt: TGTGCCAGCAGTTACGGAGGGACTGAAGCTTTCTTT; CDR3aa: CASSYGGTEAFF
abundance: NA; d_gene: TRBD1; v_gene: TRBV7-7; j_gene: TRBJ2-5; CDR3nt: TGTGCTAGCAGCTTCCAACAGGGGCCAGAGACCCAGTACTTC; CDR3aa: CASSFQQGPETQYF
abundance: NA; d_gene: TRBD1; v_gene: TRBV19; j_gene: TRBJ1-1; CDR3nt: TGTGCCAGTAGTCACAGGGGTTCGAACACTGAAGCTTTCTTT; CDR3aa: CASSHRGSNTEAFF
abundance: NA; d_gene: TRBD1; v_gene: TRBV7-3; j_gene: TRBJ1-2; CDR3nt: TGTGCCAGCAGCCGCCCCGGGACAGGAGGCTACACCTTC; CDR3aa: CASSRPGTGGYTF
abundance: NA; d_gene: NA; v_gene: TRBV4-3; j_gene: TRBJ1-4; CDR3nt: TGCGCCAGCAGCCAAGTCTCCGAAAAACTGTTTTTT; CDR3aa: CASSQVSEKLFF
abundance: NA; d_gene: TRBD1; v_gene: TRBV25-1; j_gene: TRBJ1-6; CDR3nt: TGTGCCACTTCACTTCAGGGGGCCGCTTCACCCCTCCACTTT; CDR3aa: CATSLQGAASPLHF
abundance: NA; d_gene: TRBD1; v_gene: TRBV2; j_gene: TRBJ2-3; CDR3nt: TGTGCCAGCCGGACGACAGGGATCGGCACAGATACGCAGTATTTT; CDR3aa: CASRTTGIGTDTQYF
abundance: NA; d_gene: NA; v_gene: TRBV7-2; j_gene: TRBJ2-1; CDR3nt: TGTGCCAGCAGCAAAAGCCCGAGCTCCTACAATGAGCAGTTCTTC; CDR3aa: CASSKSPSSYNEQFF
abundance: few; d_gene: NA; v_gene: TRBV18; j_gene: TRBJ2-7; CDR3nt: TGTGCCAGCTCCCGGGGTTCCCCTAGCTACGAGCAGTACTTC; CDR3aa: CASSRGSPSYEQYF
abundance: NA; d_gene: TRBD1; v_gene: TRBV10-1; j_gene: TRBJ2-5; CDR3nt: TGCGCCAGCAGTGCACGATTCAGGGGGCTTGAGCCTCGAAGGTGGTCCACTTTCCAAGAGACCCAGTACTTC; CDR3aa: CASSARFRGLEPRRWSTFQETQYF
abundance: few; d_gene: NA; v_gene: TRBV6-6; j_gene: TRBJ1-5; CDR3nt: TGTGCCAGCCAGGGGACTACTAGCAATCAGCCCCAGCATTTT; CDR3aa: CASQGTTSNQPQHF
abundance: NA; d_gene: NA; v_gene: TRBV6-6; j_gene: TRBJ1-2; CDR3nt: TGTGCCAGCAGTTACTCGATCAGGGGCTATGGCTACACCTTC; CDR3aa: CASSYSIRGYGYTF
abundance: NA; d_gene: NA; v_gene: TRBV14; j_gene: TRBJ1-6; CDR3nt: TGTGCCAGCAGCCAAGTAGGGAACTCACCCCTCCACTTT; CDR3aa: CASSQVGNSPLHF
abundance: few; d_gene: NA; v_gene: TRBV18; j_gene: TRBJ1-2; CDR3nt: TGTGCCAGCTCACTCCCCACCTCCAGTGGCTACACCTTC; CDR3aa: CASSLPTSSGYTF
abundance: NA; d_gene: NA; v_gene: TRBV29-1; j_gene: TRBJ1-2; CDR3nt: TGCAGCGTTGAACTACCGCAAGGGCGCTACACCTTC; CDR3aa: CSVELPQGRYTF
abundance: NA; d_gene: NA; v_gene: TRBV4-3; j_gene: TRBJ2-1; CDR3nt: TGCGCCAGCAGCCAAGACAGAGGGGTCCTCCCGGTTGAGCAGTTCTTC; CDR3aa: CASSQDRGVLPVEQFF
abundance: NA; d_gene: TRBD1; v_gene: TRBV19; j_gene: TRBJ1-6; CDR3nt: TGTGCCACCTCTCCTGGGACAGGGAGTAATTCACCCCTCCACTTT; CDR3aa: CATSPGTGSNSPLHF
abundance: NA; d_gene: TRBD2; v_gene: TRBV9; j_gene: TRBJ2-1; CDR3nt: TGTGCCAGCAGCGCCCGAGGAGCGGGAAGCTCCTACAATGAGCAGTTCTTC; CDR3aa: CASSARGAGSSYNEQFF
abundance: NA; d_gene: NA; v_gene: TRBV9; j_gene: TRBJ2-7; CDR3nt: TGTGCCAGCAATCCCGGGCAGGGTATTTACGAGCAGTACTTC; CDR3aa: CASNPGQGIYEQYF
abundance: NA; d_gene: TRBD1; v_gene: TRBV7-9; j_gene: TRBJ1-1; CDR3nt: TGTGCCAGCGCCTGGGGGGGGACAGGAACTGAAGCTTTCTTT; CDR3aa: CASAWGGTGTEAFF